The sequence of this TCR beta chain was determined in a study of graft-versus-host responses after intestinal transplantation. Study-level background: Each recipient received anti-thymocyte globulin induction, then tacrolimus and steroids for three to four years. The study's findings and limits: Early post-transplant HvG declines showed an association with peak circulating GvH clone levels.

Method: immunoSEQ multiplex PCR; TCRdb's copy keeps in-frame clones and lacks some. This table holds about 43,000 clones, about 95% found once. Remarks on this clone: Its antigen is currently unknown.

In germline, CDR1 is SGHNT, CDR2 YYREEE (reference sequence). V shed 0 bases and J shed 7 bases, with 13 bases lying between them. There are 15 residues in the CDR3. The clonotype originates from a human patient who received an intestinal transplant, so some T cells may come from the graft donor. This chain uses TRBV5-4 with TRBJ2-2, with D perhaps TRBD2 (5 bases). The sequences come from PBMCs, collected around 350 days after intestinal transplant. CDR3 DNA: TGTGCCAGCAGCTTGGCCGGGGAACGGGGCGGGGAGCTGTTTTTT. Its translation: CASSLAGERGGELFF.